This passage covers 26 T cell receptor beta chains from one sample sequenced in a study of blood T cells in healthy people across ages (dated by TCRdb to the mid-2010s). Receptor libraries were prepared by 5' RACE. A second PCR of about 6 to 12 cycles was run with a J-beta primer mix and a sample-barcoded 5' primer. TCRdb reprocessing: public reads trimmed at Q25 with fastp, clones called with MiXCR, in-frame beta chains kept. All rows with the same CDR3 protein become a single entry with the most common DNA and genes. This sample gives around 2 million distinct CDR3 sequences in total; 30% to 40% of them show up just once. The ten largest clones represent roughly 23% of the sample. The sample comprised blood. The receptors originated from a human donor in good health.

This clonotype showed up just a few times. J is TRBJ1-5 and V is TRBV7-2; D uncertain. Trimming removed 1 base at V and 6 bases at J, with 7 bases between. Germline V CDR1 and CDR2: SGHTA, FQGNSA. The length of the CDR3 is 13 residues. The DNA for the CDR3 is TGTGCCAGCAGCTTAGAAGTCAGTCAGCCCCAGCATTTT. Its translation: CASSLEVSQPQHF.

This clonotype has only a few counts. The rearrangement links TRBV6-2 or TRBV6-3 to TRBJ2-7, with 8 bases aligning to TRBD2. Looked up from germline, CDR1 is MNHEY and CDR2 is SVGEGT. V shed 5 bases and J 2 bases; nucleotides not matched to a gene: 5. This CDR3 comprises 14 residues. The CDR3 region is CASSQLAVTYEQYF. In DNA, the CDR3 is TGTGCCAGCAGTCAACTAGCGGTGACCTACGAGCAGTACTTC.

The chain carries TRBV7-2 and TRBJ2-4, with 10 nucleotides matching TRBD1. The CDR3 covers 16 residues. The V segment lost 3 bases and the J segment 13 bases; nucleotides outside the gene matches: 15. Germline V gene sequence: CDR1 SGHTA, CDR2 FQGNSA. The CDR3 DNA is TGTGCCAGCAGCTTCCGGGACAGGGGTCGGTTGGAAGAGCAGTACTTC. Its protein is CASSFRDRGRLEEQYF.

The chain couples TRBV7-2 to TRBJ2-3, with D possibly TRBD2 on 6 matching bases. CDR1 and CDR2 from the germline V gene are SGHTA and FQGNSA. CDR3 size: 13 residues. Between the trimmed V and J ends, which lost 1 base and 9 bases, there was a span of 11 bases. The CDR3 region has the DNA TGTGCCAGCAGCTTAGGAGGGAGGAACACGCAGTATTTT. Amino acid sequence: CASSLGGRNTQYF.

The rearrangement links TRBV20-1 to TRBJ1-2; D ambiguous. Trimming removed 7 bases at V and 4 bases at J, with 13 bases between. From germline, CDR1 is DFQATT and CDR2 SNEGSKA (reference sequence). The length of the CDR3 is 12 residues. CDR3 residues: CSGAVTSYGYTF. Here the CDR3 DNA reads TGCAGTGGGGCAGTTACCTCCTATGGCTACACCTTC.

About this clonotype itself: One junction end disagrees with the germline gene, perhaps due to a read error. The chain employs TRBV6-1 and TRBJ2-3, with D possibly TRBD2 on 6 matching bases. Germline-derived CDR1 and CDR2 are MNHNS and SASEGT. This CDR3 has 15 residues. CDR3 loop: CASSKAGISTDTQYF. DNA of the CDR3: TGTGCCAGCAGTAAAGCGGGTATTAGCACAGATACGCAGTATTTT.

About this clonotype itself: One end of the junction fails to match germline, which may point to a read error. The J gene is TRBJ2-3, the V gene TRBV9, with D possibly TRBD1 on 6 matching bases. Germline V gene sequence: CDR1 SGDLS, CDR2 YYNGEE. The CDR3 consists of 15 residues. The CDR3 loop is CTSSPPYSGADTQYF. The CDR3 bases are TGTACCAGCAGCCCCCCGTATTCAGGGGCAGATACGCAGTATTTT. Full variable domain (outside the CDR3, taken from reference TRBV9 and TRBJ2-3): DSGVTQTPKHLITATGQRVTLRCSPRSGDLSVYWYQQSLDQGLQFLIQYYNGEERAKGNILERFSAQQFPDLHSELNLSSLELGDSALYFCTSSPPYSGADTQYFGPGTRLTVL.

This chain uses TRBV25-1 with TRBJ2-7; D is possibly TRBD1 (5 bases). Germline CDR1 reads MGHDK; CDR2 reads SYGVNS. Deletions cut 2 bases from V and 5 bases from J, with 13 bases between. The CDR3 loop spans 14 amino acids. CDR3 protein: CASSEGTGWNEQYF. The CDR3 DNA follows: TGTGCCAGCAGTGAAGGTACAGGCTGGAACGAGCAGTACTTC.

Comment on this clonotype: One end of the junction varies from germline; a read error may be responsible. The rearrangement joins TRBV18 to TRBJ2-4; possible D gene TRBD1, 6 bases. The tail of the sequence fits TRBJ2-7 better, so the J call may be wrong. Germline V CDR1 and CDR2: KGHSH, LQKENI. This CDR3 has 15 amino acids. The chain's CDR3 is CASPPHRDMVDEQYF. DNA of the CDR3: TGTGCCAGCCCACCTCATCGGGACATGGTTGACGAGCAGTACTTC.

This rearrangement joins TRBV15 to TRBJ2-3; D gene ambiguous. Trimming removed 6 bases at V and 5 bases at J, with 9 bases between. Germline CDR1 is LNHNV and CDR2 is YYDKDF (reference sequence). This CDR3 spans 12 amino acids. CDR3 in amino acids: CATSSIRDTQYF. CDR3 DNA sequence: TGTGCCACCAGTTCGATCCGAGATACGCAGTATTTT.

This chain joins TRBV2 and TRBJ2-7; perhaps TRBD1 as D (6 bases). Germline V gene sequence: CDR1 SNHLY, CDR2 FYNNEI. Trimming took off 3 bases at V and 0 bases at J, with 12 bases between the two ends. This CDR3 has 15 amino acids. The CDR3 loop reads CASSDQTGHSYEQYF. Here the CDR3 DNA reads TGTGCCAGCAGTGATCAGACAGGTCACTCCTACGAGCAGTACTTC.

About this clonotype itself: An end of the junction differs from the germline gene, which may be a read error. This chain links TRBV5-1 with TRBJ2-3; TRBD2 matches 8 bases. CDR3 length: 17 residues. Looked up from germline, CDR1 is SGHRS and CDR2 is YFSETQ. CDR3 protein: CASSLMSGGLGTDTQYF. For the CDR3, the DNA is TGCGCCAGCAGCTTGATGTCGGGGGGGCTTGGCACGGATACGCAGTATTTT.

Note on this clonotype: A read error may produce the germline difference seen at one junction end. This chain joins TRBV24-1 and TRBJ2-3; 8 nucleotides line up with TRBD2. The CDR3 runs 16 residues. Germline V CDR1 and CDR2: KGHDR, SFDVKD. The CDR3 nucleotides read TGTGCCTCCAGTGGGACCGTAGCGGGGATGTTAGATACGCAGTATTTT. Translated: CASSGTVAGMLDTQYF.

This clonotype was seen just once. This chain uses TRBV5-1 with TRBJ2-1; the D gene is possibly TRBD2 (5 bases). The germline gives CDR1 SGHRS, CDR2 YFSETQ. CDR3 length equals 17 residues. V dropped 2 bases and J dropped 5 bases, with 20 bases sitting between them. The CDR3 reads CASSFGFGGVSHNEQFF. The CDR3 bases are TGCGCCAGCAGCTTCGGGTTCGGAGGAGTATCCCACAATGAGCAGTTCTTC. The variable domain in full, with the rest retrieved from reference TRBV5-1 and TRBJ2-1, is KAGVTQTPRYLIKTRGQQVTLSCSPISGHRSVSWYQQTPGQGLQFLFEYFSETQRNKGNFPGRFSGRQFSNSRSEMNVSTLELGDSALYLCASSFGFGGVSHNEQFFGPGTRLTVL.

In its sample, this clonotype was seen many times. The chain carries TRBV27 and TRBJ2-7; TRBD1 matches at 12 bases. The CDR3 spans 14 residues. In germline, CDR1 is MNHEY, CDR2 SMNVEV (reference sequence). J lost 7 bases, V lost 4 bases, and 5 bases had no gene match. In DNA form, the CDR3 reads TGTGCCAGCAGTTGGGGACAGGGGGCTAGGGAGCAGTACTTC. Its translation: CASSWGQGAREQYF.

This clonotype was seen a few times. The rearrangement links TRBV2 to TRBJ2-7, with D possibly being TRBD1 (5 bases). This CDR3 contains 14 residues. Germline values: CDR1 SNHLY, CDR2 FYNNEI. The V end was cut by 1 base, the J end by 3 bases, with 10 bases between. Written as DNA, the CDR3 is TGTGCCAGCAGTGAAGAACAGGAAAACTACGAGCAGTACTTC. Translation gives CASSEEQENYEQYF.

This clonotype appeared a single time. Relative to the germline gene, one junction end is altered; a read error may explain this. The gene calls are TRBV4-3 and TRBJ2-5, with 11 bases matching TRBD1. CDR3 length: 17 residues. Germline assignment: CDR1 LGHNA and CDR2 YSLEER. The CDR3 bases are TGCGCCAGCAGCCAAGCTGGGACAGGGGGATTCCAAGAGATCCAGTACTTC. Its protein is CASSQAGTGGFQEIQYF.

The rearrangement joins TRBV7-2 to TRBJ2-4; the match to TRBD1 covers 9 bases. The length of the CDR3 is 15 residues. The germline CDR1 and CDR2 sequences are SGHTA and FQGNSA. Trimming removed 3 bases from V and 12 bases from J; junction bases left unmatched: 12. The CDR3 coding sequence is TGTGCCAGCAGCTTTTTTGGGACAGGGTTTGACGCTCAGTACTTC. This codes for CASSFFGTGFDAQYF. Full variable domain (rest looked up from reference TRBV7-2 and TRBJ2-4): GAGVSQSPSNKVTEKGKDVELRCDPISGHTALYWYRQSLGQGLEFLIYFQGNSAPDKSGLPSDRFSAERTGGSVSTLTIQRTQQEDSAVYLCASSFFGTGFDAQYFGAGTRLSVL.

This clonotype turned up a few times. The gene calls are TRBV5-1 and TRBJ2-1; 8 bases line up with TRBD2. CDR3 length: 15 amino acids. In germline, CDR1 is SGHRS, CDR2 YFSETQ. J was trimmed by 7 bases and V by 2 bases; bases with no gene match: 8. The CDR3 DNA sequence: TGCGCCAGCAGCTTCACGGGGGGGGCTAGAAATGAGCAGTTCTTC. Translating gives CASSFTGGARNEQFF. The entire variable domain, with the rest obtained from reference TRBV5-1 and TRBJ2-1, is as follows: KAGVTQTPRYLIKTRGQQVTLSCSPISGHRSVSWYQQTPGQGLQFLFEYFSETQRNKGNFPGRFSGRQFSNSRSEMNVSTLELGDSALYLCASSFTGGARNEQFFGPGTRLTVL.

This clonotype turned up a few times. V and J are TRBV12-3 or TRBV12-4 and TRBJ2-1, with D possibly matching TRBD2 (5 bases). V was shortened by 6 bases and J by 0 bases, with 33 bases between the two germline ends. The CDR3 has 22 amino acids. CDR3 nucleotides: TGTGCCAGCAGCACCGACCCCCGGACTCTACCCAGCGACAAAGGCTCCTACAATGAGCAGTTCTTC. Translation gives CASSTDPRTLPSDKGSYNEQFF.

The CDR3 DNA reads as TGCGCCAGCAGCCCTAGTGGACAAATGAACACTGAAGCTTTCTTT. Translating it yields CASSPSGQMNTEAFF. The chain has TRBV4-3 and TRBJ1-1, with a possible D match to TRBD1 (5 bases). Per germline, CDR1 LGHNA and CDR2 YSLEER. This CDR3 comprises 15 residues. V lost 4 bases, J lost 0 bases, and 12 bases lay in between.

V usage is TRBV7-8 and J usage is TRBJ2-7; 8 nucleotides align to TRBD2. Germline-derived CDR1 and CDR2 are SGHVS and FQNEAQ. V was clipped by 5 bases and J by 6 bases; unmatched bases: 9. This CDR3 contains 14 residues. CDR3 nucleotide sequence: TGTGCCAGCAGCCCTGGACTAGCCTCCGGCGAGCAGTACTTC. It codes for CASSPGLASGEQYF.

This clonotype has more than one count but fewer than ten. The V and J genes are TRBV11-2 and TRBJ2-1; the match to TRBD2 covers 7 bases. The V segment lost 5 bases and the J segment 9 bases; nucleotides outside the gene matches: 16. Germline CDR1 and CDR2: SGHAT and FQNNGV. The CDR3 has 16 amino acids. In DNA form, the CDR3 reads TGTGCCAGCAGCCCGGGCGGGGGTGGAGGAAACGGTGAGCAGTTCTTC. Translating it yields CASSPGGGGGNGEQFF.

The rearrangement uses TRBV18 and TRBJ2-3; TRBD1 agrees at 7 bases. V lost 6 bases to trimming and J lost 3 bases; unmatched junction nucleotides: 6. The CDR3 has 14 amino acids. Germline loops: CDR1 KGHSH, CDR2 LQKENI. This CDR3 is CASSVTGETDTQYF. The DNA of the CDR3 is TGTGCCAGCTCTGTAACAGGGGAAACAGATACGCAGTATTTT.

The DNA of the CDR3 is TGTGCCAGTACACCAAAGAGGGGGAGCTCCTACGAGCAGTACTTC. Amino acid sequence: CASTPKRGSSYEQYF. The chain employs TRBV28 and TRBJ2-7, with TRBD1 as a possible D gene (6 bases). With 9 bases removed from V and 0 bases from J, the gap between germline ends came to 18 bases. In germline, CDR1 is MDHEN, CDR2 SYDVKM. The length of the CDR3 is 15 residues.

In this sample, this clonotype turned up a few times. The V call is TRBV5-4, the J call TRBJ2-3; D not resolved. Germline V lookup: CDR1 SGHNT, CDR2 YYREEE (reference sequence). V was trimmed by 4 bases and J by 11 bases, leaving 14 bases between them. CDR3 size: 12 residues. The CDR3 protein is CASSHLVNEQYF. The CDR3 nucleotides are TGTGCCAGCAGCCACCTCGTGAACGAGCAGTATTTT.